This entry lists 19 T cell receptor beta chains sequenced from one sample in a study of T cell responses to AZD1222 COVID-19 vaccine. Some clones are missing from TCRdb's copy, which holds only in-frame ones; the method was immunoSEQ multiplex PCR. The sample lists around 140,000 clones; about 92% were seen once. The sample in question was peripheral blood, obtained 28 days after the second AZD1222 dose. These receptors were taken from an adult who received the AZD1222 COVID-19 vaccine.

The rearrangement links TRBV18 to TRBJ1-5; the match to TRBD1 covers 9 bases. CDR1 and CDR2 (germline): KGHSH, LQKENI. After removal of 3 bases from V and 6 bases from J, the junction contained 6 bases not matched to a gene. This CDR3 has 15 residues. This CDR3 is CASSPGQGMTQPQHF. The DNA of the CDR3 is TGTGCCAGCTCACCCGGACAGGGGATGACTCAGCCCCAGCATTTT.

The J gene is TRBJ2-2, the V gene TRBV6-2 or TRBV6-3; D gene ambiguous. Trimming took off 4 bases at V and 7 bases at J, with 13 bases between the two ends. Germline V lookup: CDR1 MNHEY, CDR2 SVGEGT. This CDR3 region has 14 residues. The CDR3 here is CASSFSNVGGELFF. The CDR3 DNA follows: TGTGCCAGCAGTTTCTCCAATGTAGGCGGGGAGCTGTTTTTT.

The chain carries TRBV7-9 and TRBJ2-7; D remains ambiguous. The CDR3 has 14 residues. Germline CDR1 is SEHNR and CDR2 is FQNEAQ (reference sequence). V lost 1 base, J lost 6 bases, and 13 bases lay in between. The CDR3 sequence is CASSLDLGFGEQYF. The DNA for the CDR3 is TGTGCCAGCAGCTTAGATCTGGGATTCGGCGAGCAGTACTTC. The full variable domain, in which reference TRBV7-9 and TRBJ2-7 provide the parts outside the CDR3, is DTGVSQNPRHKITKRGQNVTFRCDPISEHNRLYWYRQTLGQGPEFLTYFQNEAQLEKSRLLSDRFSAERPKGSFSTLEIQRTEQGDSAMYLCASSLDLGFGEQYFGPGTRLTVT.

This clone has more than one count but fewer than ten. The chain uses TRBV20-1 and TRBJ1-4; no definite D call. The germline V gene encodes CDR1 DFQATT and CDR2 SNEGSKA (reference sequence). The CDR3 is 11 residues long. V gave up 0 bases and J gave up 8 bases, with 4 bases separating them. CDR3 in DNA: TGCAGTGCTAGAGAGCTAGAAAAACTGTTTTTT. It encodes CSARELEKLFF.

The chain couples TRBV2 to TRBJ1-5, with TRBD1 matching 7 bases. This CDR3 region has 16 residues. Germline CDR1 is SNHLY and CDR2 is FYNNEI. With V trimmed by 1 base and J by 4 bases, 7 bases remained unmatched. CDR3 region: CASSEGRQGRNQPQHF. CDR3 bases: TGTGCCAGCAGTGAAGGGAGACAGGGTCGGAATCAGCCCCAGCATTTT.

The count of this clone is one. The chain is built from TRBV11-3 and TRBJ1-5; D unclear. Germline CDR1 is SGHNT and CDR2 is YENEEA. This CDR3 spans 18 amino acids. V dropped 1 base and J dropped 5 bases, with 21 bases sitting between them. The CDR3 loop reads CASSLGLCLVWGYQPQHF. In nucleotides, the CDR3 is TGTGCCAGCAGCTTAGGGTTGTGTCTGGTCTGGGGTTATCAGCCCCAGCATTTT.

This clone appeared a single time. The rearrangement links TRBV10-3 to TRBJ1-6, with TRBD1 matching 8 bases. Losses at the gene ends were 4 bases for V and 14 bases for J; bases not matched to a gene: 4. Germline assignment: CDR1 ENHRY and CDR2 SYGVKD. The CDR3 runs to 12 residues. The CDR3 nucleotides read TGTGCCATCAGTGTGGACAGGGTGGCCCTCCACTTT. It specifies CAISVDRVALHF.

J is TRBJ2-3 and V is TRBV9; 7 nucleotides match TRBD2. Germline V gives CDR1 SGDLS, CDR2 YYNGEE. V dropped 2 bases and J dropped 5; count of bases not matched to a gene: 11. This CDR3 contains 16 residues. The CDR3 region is CASSVGHGRTVDTQYF. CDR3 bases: TGTGCCAGCAGCGTTGGTCACGGGAGGACGGTAGATACGCAGTATTTT.

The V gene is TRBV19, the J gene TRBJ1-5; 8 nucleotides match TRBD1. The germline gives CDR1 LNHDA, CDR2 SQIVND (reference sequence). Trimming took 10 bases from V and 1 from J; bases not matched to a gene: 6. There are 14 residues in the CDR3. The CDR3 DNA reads TGTGCCACCAACCGACAGGGGAGCAATCAGCCCCAGCATTTT. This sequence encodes CATNRQGSNQPQHF.

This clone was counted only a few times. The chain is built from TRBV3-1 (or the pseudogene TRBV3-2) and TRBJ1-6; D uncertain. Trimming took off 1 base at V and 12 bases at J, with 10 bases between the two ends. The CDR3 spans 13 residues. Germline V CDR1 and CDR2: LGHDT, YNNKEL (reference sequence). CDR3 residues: CASSQAADLPLHF. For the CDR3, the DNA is TGTGCCAGCAGCCAAGCGGCCGATTTACCCCTCCACTTT.

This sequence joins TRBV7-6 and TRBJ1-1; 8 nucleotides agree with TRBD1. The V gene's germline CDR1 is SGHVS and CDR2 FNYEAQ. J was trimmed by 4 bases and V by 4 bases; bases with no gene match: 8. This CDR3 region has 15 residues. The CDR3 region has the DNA TGTGCCAGCAGCTCCCGGACAGGGAAAGGCACTGAAGCTTTCTTT. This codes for CASSSRTGKGTEAFF.

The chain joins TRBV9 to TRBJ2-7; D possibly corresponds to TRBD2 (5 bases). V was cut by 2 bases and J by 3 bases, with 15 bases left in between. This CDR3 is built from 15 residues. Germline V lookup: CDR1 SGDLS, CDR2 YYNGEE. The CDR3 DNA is TGTGCCAGCAGCGTCGGGCGTGGCGGGCACTACGAGCAGTACTTC. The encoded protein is CASSVGRGGHYEQYF.

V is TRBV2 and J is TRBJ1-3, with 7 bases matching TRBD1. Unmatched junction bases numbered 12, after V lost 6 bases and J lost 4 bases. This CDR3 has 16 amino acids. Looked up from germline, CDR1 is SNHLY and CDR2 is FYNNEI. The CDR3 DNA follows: TGTGCCAGCAGCGAAAACAGGGGATTTAAAGGAAACACCATATATTTT. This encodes CASSENRGFKGNTIYF.

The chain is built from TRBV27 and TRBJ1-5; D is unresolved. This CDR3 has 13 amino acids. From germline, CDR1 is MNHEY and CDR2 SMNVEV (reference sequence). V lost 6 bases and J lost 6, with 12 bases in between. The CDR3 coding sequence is TGTGCCAGCAGGCTGACCCGGGCTCAGCCCCAGCATTTT. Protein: CASRLTRAQPQHF.

The CDR3: CAWNRAGANVLTF. Here the CDR3 DNA reads TGTGCCTGGAACAGGGCTGGGGCCAACGTCCTGACTTTC. The chain combines TRBV30 with TRBJ2-6, with a weak D call TRBD1 (6 bases). The CDR3 loop spans 13 amino acids. Trimming shortened V by 4 bases and J by 2 bases, and 6 bases separated the two germline ends. From germline, CDR1 is GTSNPN and CDR2 SVGIG (reference sequence).

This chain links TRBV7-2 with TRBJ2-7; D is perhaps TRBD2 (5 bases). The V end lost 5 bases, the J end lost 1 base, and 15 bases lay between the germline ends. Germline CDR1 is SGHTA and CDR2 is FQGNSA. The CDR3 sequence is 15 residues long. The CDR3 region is CASSPRGLDSYEQYF. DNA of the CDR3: TGTGCCAGCAGCCCGAGAGGACTGGATTCCTACGAGCAGTACTTC.

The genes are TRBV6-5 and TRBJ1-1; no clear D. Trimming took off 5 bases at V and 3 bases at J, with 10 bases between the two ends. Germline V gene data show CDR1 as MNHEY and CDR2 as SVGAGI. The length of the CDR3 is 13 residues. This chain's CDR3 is CASSLNMDTEAFF. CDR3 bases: TGTGCCAGCAGTCTCAACATGGACACTGAAGCTTTCTTT.

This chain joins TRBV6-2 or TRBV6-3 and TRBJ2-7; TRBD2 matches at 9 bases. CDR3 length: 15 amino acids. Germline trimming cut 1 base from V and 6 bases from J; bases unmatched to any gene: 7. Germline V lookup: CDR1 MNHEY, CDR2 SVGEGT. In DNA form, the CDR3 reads TGTGCCAGCAGTTACTTCCCCGGGACTAGCCTCGAGCAGTACTTC. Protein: CASSYFPGTSLEQYF.

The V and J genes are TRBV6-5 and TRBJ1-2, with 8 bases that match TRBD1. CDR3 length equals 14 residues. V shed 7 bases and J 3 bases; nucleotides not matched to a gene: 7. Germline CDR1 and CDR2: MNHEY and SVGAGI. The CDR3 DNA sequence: TGTGCCAGCATCCTCCAGGGGGCAGACTATGGCTACACCTTC. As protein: CASILQGADYGYTF.